This TCR beta chain is drawn from a study of blood T cells in healthy people across ages. Through a sample-barcoded 5' primer and a J-beta primer mix, a second PCR was run for 7 to 11 cycles. Each TCR beta cDNA got a 12-nucleotide random molecular identifier. TCRdb reprocessed the 5' RACE reads via MiXCR and lists one record per CDR3 protein. This table has almost 1 million distinct CDR3 sequences, roughly half appearing once. This CDR3 contains 14 residues. The germline V gene encodes CDR1 SGHVS and CDR2 FQNEAQ. Trimming took 2 bases from V and 2 from J, leaving 8 bases between them. Points from the study as a whole: Researchers report that TCR beta diversity correlated strongly with naive T cell percentage. Across the age range, TCR beta diversity per million T cells fell in a roughly linear way.

This clonotype appeared a few times. Its target is not known. The chain uses TRBV7-8 and TRBJ2-3, with D possibly called TRBD1 or TRBD2 (5 bases each). The sample comprised blood. The sequence was obtained from a woman aged 60-75 years in good health. CDR3 amino acids: CASSLWGTTDTQYF. CDR3 DNA sequence: TGTGCCAGCAGCTTATGGGGGACCACAGATACGCAGTATTTT.